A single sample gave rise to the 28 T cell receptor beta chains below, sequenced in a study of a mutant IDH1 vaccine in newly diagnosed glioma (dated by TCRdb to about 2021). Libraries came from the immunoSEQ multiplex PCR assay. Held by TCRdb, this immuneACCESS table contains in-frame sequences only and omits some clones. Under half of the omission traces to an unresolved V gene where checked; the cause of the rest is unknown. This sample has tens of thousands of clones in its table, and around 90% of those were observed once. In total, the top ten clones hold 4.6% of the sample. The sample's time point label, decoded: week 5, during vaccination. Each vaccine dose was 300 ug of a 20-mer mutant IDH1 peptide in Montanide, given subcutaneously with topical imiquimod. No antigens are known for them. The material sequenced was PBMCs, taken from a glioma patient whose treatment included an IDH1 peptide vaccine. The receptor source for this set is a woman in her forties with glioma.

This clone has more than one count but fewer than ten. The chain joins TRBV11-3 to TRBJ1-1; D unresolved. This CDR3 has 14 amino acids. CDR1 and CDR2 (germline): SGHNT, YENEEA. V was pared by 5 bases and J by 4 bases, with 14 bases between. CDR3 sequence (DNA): TGTGCCAGCAGCCCCACCCCGGTGGGCACTGAAGCTTTCTTT. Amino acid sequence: CASSPTPVGTEAFF.

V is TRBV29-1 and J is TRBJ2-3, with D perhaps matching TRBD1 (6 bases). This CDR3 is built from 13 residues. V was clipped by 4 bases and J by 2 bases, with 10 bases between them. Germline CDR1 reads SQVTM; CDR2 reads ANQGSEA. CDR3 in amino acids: CSVAGQLTDTQYF. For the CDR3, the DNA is TGCAGCGTTGCCGGACAGCTCACAGATACGCAGTATTTT.

This chain's CDR3 is CASSRLGTSYNEQFF. Here the CDR3 DNA reads TGCGCCAGCAGCCGTCTCGGGACATCCTACAATGAGCAGTTCTTC. This chain joins TRBV4-1 and TRBJ2-1, with D perhaps TRBD1 (6 bases). Germline lookup yields CDR1 MGHRA and CDR2 YSYEKL. The CDR3 sequence is 15 residues long. Trimming pared 4 bases from V and 1 base from J, leaving 11 bases between.

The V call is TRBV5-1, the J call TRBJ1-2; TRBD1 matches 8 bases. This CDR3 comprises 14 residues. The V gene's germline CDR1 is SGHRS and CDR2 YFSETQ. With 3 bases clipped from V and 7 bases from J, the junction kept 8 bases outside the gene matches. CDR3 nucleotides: TGCGCCAGCAGCTCGGGACAGGCCGGAGGTGGCTACACCTTC. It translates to CASSSGQAGGGYTF.

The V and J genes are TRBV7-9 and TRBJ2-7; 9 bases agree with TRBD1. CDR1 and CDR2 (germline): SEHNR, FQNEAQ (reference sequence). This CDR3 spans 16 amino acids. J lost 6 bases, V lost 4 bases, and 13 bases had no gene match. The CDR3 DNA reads TGTGCCAGCAGCTCCTGGGGTCGGGACAGGGTCCCCGAGCAGTACTTC. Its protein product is CASSSWGRDRVPEQYF. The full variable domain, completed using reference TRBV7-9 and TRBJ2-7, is DTGVSQNPRHKITKRGQNVTFRCDPISEHNRLYWYRQTLGQGPEFLTYFQNEAQLEKSRLLSDRFSAERPKGSFSTLEIQRTEQGDSAMYLCASSSWGRDRVPEQYFGPGTRLTVT.

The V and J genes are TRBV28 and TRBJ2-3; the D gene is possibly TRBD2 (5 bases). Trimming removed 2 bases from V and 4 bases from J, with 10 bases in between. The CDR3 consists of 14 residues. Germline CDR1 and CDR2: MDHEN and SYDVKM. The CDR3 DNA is TGTGCCAGCAGTTTAAGTGAGGGTTCAGATACGCAGTATTTT. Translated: CASSLSEGSDTQYF.

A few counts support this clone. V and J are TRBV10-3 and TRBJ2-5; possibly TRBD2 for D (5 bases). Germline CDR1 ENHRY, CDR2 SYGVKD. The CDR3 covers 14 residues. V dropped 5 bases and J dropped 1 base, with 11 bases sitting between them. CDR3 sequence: CAISPGVGQETQYF. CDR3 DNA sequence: TGTGCCATCAGTCCCGGGGTGGGCCAAGAGACCCAGTACTTC.

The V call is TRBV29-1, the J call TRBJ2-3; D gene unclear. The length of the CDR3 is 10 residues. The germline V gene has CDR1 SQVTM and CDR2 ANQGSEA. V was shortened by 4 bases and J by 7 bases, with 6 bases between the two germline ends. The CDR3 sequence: CSVVQHTQYF. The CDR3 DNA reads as TGCAGCGTTGTCCAACATACGCAGTATTTT.

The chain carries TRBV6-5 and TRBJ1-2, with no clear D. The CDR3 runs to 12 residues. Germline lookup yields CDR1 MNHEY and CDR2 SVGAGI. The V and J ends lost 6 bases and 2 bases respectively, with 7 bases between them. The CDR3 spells CASSSENYGYTF. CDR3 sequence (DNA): TGTGCCAGCAGCAGTGAAAACTATGGCTACACCTTC.

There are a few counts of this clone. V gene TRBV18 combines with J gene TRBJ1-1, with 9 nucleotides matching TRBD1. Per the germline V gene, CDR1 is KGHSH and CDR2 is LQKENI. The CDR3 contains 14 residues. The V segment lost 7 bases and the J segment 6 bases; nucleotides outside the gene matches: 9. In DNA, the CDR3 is TGTGCCAGCTTGGGACAGGGAAGTCACCCTGAAGCTTTCTTT. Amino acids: CASLGQGSHPEAFF.

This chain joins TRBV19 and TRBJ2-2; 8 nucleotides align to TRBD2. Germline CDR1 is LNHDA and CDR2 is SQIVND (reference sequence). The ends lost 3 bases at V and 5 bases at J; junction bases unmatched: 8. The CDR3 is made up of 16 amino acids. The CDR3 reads CASSMNAGGQTGELFF. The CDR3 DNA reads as TGTGCCAGTAGTATGAATGCGGGAGGACAGACCGGGGAGCTGTTTTTT. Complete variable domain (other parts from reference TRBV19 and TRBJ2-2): DGGITQSPKYLFRKEGQNVTLSCEQNLNHDAMYWYRQDPGQGLRLIYYSQIVNDFQKGDIAEGYSVSREKKESFPLTVTSAQKNPTAFYLCASSMNAGGQTGELFFGEGSRLTVL.

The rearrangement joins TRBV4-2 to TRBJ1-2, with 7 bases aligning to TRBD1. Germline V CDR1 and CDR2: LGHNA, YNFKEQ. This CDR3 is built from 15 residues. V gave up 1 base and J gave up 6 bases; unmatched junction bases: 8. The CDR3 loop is CASSQVSTGPDGYTF. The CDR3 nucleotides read TGTGCCAGCAGCCAAGTCTCGACAGGGCCGGATGGCTACACCTTC.

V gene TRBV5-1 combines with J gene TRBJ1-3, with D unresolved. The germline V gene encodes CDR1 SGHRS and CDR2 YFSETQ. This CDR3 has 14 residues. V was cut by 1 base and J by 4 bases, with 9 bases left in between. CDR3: CASSLWASGNTIYF. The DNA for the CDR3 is TGCGCCAGCAGCTTGTGGGCGTCGGGAAACACCATATATTTT.

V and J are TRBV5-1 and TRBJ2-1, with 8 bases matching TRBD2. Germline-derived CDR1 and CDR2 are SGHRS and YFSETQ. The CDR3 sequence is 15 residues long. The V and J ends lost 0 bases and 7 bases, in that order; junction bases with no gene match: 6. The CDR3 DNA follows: TGCGCCAGCAGCTTGGAACGGGGGGGCCTGAATGAGCAGTTCTTC. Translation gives CASSLERGGLNEQFF. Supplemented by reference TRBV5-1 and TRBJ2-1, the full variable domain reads KAGVTQTPRYLIKTRGQQVTLSCSPISGHRSVSWYQQTPGQGLQFLFEYFSETQRNKGNFPGRFSGRQFSNSRSEMNVSTLELGDSALYLCASSLERGGLNEQFFGPGTRLTVL.

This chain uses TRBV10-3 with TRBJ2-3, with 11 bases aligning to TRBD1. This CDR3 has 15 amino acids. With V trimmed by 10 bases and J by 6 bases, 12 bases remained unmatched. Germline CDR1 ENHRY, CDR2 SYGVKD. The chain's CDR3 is CANPGQGGRLDTQYF. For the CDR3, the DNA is TGTGCCAACCCGGGACAGGGGGGTAGGTTGGATACGCAGTATTTT.

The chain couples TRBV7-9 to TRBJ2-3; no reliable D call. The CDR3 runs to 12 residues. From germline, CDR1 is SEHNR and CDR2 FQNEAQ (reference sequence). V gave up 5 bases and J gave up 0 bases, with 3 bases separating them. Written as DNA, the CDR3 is TGTGCCAGCAGCGGGAGCACAGATACGCAGTATTTT. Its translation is CASSGSTDTQYF.

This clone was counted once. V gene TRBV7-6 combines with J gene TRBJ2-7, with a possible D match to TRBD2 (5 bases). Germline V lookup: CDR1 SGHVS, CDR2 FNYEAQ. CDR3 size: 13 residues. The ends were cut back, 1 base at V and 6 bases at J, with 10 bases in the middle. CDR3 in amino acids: CASSLVGSGEQYF. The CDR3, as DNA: TGTGCCAGCAGCTTAGTGGGAAGCGGCGAGCAGTACTTC.

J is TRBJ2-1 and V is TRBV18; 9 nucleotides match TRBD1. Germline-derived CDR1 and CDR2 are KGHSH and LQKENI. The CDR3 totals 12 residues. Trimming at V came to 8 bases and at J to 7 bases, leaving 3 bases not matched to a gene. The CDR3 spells CASETGGNEQFF. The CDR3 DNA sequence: TGTGCCAGCGAGACAGGGGGGAATGAGCAGTTCTTC.

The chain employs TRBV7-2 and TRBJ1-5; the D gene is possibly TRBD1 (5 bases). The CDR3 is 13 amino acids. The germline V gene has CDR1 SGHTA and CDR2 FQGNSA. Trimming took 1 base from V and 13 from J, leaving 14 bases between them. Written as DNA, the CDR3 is TGTGCCAGCAGCTTAGGAGGCGGGGCTAGTCAGCATTTT. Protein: CASSLGGGASQHF.

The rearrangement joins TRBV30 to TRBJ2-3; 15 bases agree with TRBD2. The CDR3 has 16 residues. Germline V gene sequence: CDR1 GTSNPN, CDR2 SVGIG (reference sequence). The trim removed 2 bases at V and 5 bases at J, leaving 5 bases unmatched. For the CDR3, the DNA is TGTGCCTGGAGTCTACCGGGACTAGCGGGAGGAGATACGCAGTATTTT. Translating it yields CAWSLPGLAGGDTQYF. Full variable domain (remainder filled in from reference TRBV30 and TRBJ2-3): SQTIHQWPATLVQPVGSPLSLECTVEGTSNPNLYWYRQAAGRGLQLLFYSVGIGQISSEVPQNLSASRPQDRQFILSSKKLLLSDSGFYLCAWSLPGLAGGDTQYFGPGTRLTVL.

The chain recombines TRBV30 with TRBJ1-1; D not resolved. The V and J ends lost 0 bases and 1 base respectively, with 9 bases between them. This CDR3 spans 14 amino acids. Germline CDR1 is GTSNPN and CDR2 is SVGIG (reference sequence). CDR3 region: CAWSVLVENTEAFF. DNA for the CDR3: TGTGCCTGGAGTGTGCTTGTCGAGAACACTGAAGCTTTCTTT.

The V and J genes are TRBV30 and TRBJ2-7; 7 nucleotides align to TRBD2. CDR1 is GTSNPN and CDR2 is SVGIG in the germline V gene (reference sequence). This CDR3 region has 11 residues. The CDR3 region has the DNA TGTACTCCGGGACTAAATCTCCGGCAGTACTTC. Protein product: CTPGLNLRQYF. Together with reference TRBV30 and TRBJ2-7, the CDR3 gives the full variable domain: SQTIHQWPATLVQPVGSPLSLECTVEGTSNPNLYWYRQAAGRGLQLLFYSVGIGQISSEVPQNLSASRPQDRQFILSSKKLLLSDSGFYLCTPGLNLRQYFGPGTRLTVT.

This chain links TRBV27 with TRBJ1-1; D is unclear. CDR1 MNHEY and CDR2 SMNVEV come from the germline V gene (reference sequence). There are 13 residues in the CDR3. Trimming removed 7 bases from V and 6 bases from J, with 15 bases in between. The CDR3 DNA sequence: TGTGCCAGCATTGGTATGGGGAGGCCTGAAGCTTTCTTT. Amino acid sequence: CASIGMGRPEAFF.

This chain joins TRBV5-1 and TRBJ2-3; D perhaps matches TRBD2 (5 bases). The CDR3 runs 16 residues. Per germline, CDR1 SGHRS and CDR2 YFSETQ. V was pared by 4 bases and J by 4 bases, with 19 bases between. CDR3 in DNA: TGCGCCAGCAGCCCCCTGAAGGCGGCGGGCCCAGATACGCAGTATTTT. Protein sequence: CASSPLKAAGPDTQYF.

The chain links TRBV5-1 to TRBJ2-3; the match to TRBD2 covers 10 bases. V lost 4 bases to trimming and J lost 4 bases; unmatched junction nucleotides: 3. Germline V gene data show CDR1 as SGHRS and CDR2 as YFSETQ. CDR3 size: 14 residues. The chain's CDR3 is CASSNGLAADTQYF. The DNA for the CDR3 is TGCGCCAGCAGCAATGGACTAGCGGCAGATACGCAGTATTTT.

The CDR3 protein is CSVLDRYNEQFF. In nucleotides, the CDR3 is TGCAGCGTTCTCGACAGGTACAATGAGCAGTTCTTC. J is TRBJ2-1 and V is TRBV29-1; a possible D gene is TRBD1 (6 bases). This CDR3 comprises 12 residues. V was cut by 5 bases and J by 4 bases, with 9 bases left in between. In germline, CDR1 is SQVTM, CDR2 ANQGSEA.

The CDR3 reads CASRKGQVIQETQYF. The CDR3 DNA follows: TGTGCCAGCAGGAAGGGCCAGGTGATCCAAGAGACCCAGTACTTC. The chain couples TRBV21-1 to TRBJ2-5. TRBV21-1 is a known pseudogene. The CDR3 length is 15 residues.

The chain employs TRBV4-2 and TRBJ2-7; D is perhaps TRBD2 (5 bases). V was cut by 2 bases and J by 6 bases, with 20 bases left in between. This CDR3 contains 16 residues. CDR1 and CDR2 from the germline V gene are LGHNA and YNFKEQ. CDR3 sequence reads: CASSQILRSGSIEQYF. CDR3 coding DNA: TGTGCCAGCAGCCAAATACTTCGATCGGGATCTATCGAGCAGTACTTC.